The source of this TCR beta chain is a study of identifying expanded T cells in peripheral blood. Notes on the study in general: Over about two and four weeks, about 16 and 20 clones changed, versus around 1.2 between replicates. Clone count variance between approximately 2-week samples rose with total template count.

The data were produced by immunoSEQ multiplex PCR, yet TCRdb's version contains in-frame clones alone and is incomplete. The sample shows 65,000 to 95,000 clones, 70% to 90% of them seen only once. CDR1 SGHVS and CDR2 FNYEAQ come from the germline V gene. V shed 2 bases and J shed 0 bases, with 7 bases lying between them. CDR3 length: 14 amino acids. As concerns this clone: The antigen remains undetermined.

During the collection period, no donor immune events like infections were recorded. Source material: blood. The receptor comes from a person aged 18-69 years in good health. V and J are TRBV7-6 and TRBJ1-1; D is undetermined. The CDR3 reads CASSLLALNTEAFF. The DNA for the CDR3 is TGTGCCAGCAGCTTATTGGCATTGAACACTGAAGCTTTCTTT.